This TCR beta chain came from a study of T cell responses to AZD1222 COVID-19 vaccine. Findings and caveats of the study: It was only five to seven AZD1222 recipients who were seropositive at baseline. White British donors predominated, females outnumbered males, and clonal diversity was possibly underestimated.

The CDR3 runs to 15 residues. Per the germline V gene, CDR1 is MNHEY and CDR2 is SVGAGI. With V trimmed by 6 bases and J by 7 bases, 9 bases remained unmatched. On this clone: Antigen unknown.

TCRdb's table, derived via immunoSEQ multiplex PCR, lists solely in-frame clones and lacks some. The sample yields 160,000 or so clones, around 93% seen once. This receptor was identified in an adult in good health. Source: peripheral blood, taken on day 0 of AZD1222 vaccination. This chain links TRBV6-5 with TRBJ2-4; TRBD1 matches 10 bases. The CDR3 coding sequence is TGTGCCAGCAGCTGGGACAGGGGCCGTTGGAACATTCAGTACTTC. Translating gives CASSWDRGRWNIQYF.